The following is a T cell receptor beta chain sequence with its context. This record belongs to a study of blood T cell repertoires in COVID-19. About the research overall: Whether acute or convalescent, the COVID-19 samples came from the United States, Italy and Spain. Sources were T cells, B-cell-depleted T cells, or PBMCs; the material itself was cDNA or gDNA.

TCRdb's table, derived via immunoSEQ multiplex PCR, lists solely in-frame clones and lacks some. The sample has about 85,000 clones, about 80% seen once. This sequence originates from a man in his 60s with acute or convalescent COVID-19. Sample: peripheral blood.

DNA for the CDR3: TGTGCCACCAGTGAAATGGGACAGGCCCAAGAGACCCAGTACTTC. This encodes CATSEMGQAQETQYF. The genes are TRBV24-1 and TRBJ2-5, with 8 bases matching TRBD1. The CDR3 sequence is 15 residues long. V lost 4 bases and J lost 1; bases outside the gene matches: 4. Germline V gene lookup returns CDR1 KGHDR and CDR2 SFDVKD.